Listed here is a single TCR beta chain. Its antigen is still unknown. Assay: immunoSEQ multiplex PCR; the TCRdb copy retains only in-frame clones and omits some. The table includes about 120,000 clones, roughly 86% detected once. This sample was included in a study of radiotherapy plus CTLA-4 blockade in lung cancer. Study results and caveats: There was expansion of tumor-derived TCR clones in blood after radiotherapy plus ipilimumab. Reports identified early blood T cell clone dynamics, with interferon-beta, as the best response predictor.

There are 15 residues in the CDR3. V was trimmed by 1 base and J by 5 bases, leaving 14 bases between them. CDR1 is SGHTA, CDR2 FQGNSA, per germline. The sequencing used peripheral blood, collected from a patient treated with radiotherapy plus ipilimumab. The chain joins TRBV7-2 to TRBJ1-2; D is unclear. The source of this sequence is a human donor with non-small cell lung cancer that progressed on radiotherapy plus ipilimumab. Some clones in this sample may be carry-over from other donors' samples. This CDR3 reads CASSLVRSSRYGYTF. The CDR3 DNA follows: TGTGCCAGCAGCTTAGTTCGTAGCAGTAGATATGGCTACACCTTC.